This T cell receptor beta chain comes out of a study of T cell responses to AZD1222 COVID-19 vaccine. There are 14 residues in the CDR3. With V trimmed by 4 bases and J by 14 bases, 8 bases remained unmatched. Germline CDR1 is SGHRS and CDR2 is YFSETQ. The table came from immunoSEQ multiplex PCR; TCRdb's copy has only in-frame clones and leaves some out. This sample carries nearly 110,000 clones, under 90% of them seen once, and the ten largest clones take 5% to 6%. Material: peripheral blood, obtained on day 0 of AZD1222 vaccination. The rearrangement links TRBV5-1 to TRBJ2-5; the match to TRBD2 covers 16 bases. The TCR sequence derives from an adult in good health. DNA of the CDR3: TGCGCCAGCAGCGGCGGGACTAGCGGGAGGGCCCTCTACTTC. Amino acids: CASSGGTSGRALYF.